The table lists the clone carrying this TCR beta chain with a few counts. Antigen specificity is unknown. In germline, CDR1 is SGDLS, CDR2 YYNGEE. This CDR3 contains 14 residues. Unmatched junction bases numbered 9, after V lost 10 bases and J lost 3 bases. This PCR relied on a set of 60 Vbeta primers and 13 Jbeta primers. Profiled with immunoSEQ multiplex PCR; TCRdb holds only in-frame clones, not every one. The sample has more than 150,000 clones, more than 80% seen once. This record comes from a study of cytomegalovirus exposure and HLA in healthy donors. Overall study results and limits: In a later analysis, HLA-associated beta chains showed higher expansion and lower generation probabilities than comparable chains. Rare sequences made up most TCRs, while some public TCRs were found in many donors. The classifier, whose performance was assessed in both the original and validation cohorts, reportedly diagnosed cytomegalovirus status with high specificity and sensitivity.

This receptor was taken from a woman in her forties or fifties in good health and CMV-seropositive. Sequencing was done on a sample of PBMCs. The genes are TRBV9 and TRBJ2-2; 7 bases align to TRBD2. The CDR3, as DNA: TGTGCCTCCCGGGGGGAAGTGGACACCGGGGAGCTGTTTTTT. This codes for CASRGEVDTGELFF.